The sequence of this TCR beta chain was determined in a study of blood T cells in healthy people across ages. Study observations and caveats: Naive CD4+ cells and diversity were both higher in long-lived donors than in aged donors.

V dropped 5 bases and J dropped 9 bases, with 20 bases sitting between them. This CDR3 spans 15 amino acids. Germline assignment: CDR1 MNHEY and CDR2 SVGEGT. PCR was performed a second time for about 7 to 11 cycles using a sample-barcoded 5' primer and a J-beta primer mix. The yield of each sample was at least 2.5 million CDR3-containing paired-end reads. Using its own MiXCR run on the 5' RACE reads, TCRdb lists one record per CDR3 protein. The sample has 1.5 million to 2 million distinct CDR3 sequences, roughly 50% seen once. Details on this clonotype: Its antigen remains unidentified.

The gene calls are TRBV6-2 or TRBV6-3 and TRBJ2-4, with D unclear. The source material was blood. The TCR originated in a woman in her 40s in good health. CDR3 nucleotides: TGTGCCAGCAGTCCCTCCCAGCCAGACTTCGGCATTCAGTACTTC. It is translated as CASSPSQPDFGIQYF.